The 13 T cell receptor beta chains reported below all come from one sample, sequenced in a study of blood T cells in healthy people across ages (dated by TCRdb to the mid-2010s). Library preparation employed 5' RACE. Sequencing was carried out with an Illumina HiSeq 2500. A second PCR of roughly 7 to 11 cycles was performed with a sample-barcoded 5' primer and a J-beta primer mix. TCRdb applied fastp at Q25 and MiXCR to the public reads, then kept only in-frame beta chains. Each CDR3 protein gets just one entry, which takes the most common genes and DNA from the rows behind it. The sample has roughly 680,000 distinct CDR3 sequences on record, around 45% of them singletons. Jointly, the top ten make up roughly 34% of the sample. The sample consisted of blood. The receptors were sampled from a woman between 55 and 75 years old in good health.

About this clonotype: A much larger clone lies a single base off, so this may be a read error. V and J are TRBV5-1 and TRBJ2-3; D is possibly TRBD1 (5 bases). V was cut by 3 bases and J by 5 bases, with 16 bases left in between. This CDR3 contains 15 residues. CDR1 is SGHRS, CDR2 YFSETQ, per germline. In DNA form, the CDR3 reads TGCGCCAGCAGCTGGAGTCCCAGGGTTGGAGATACGCAGTATTTT. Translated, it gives CASSWSPRVGDTQYF. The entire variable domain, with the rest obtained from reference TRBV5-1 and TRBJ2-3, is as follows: KAGVTQTPRYLIKTRGQQVTLSCSPISGHRSVSWYQQTPGQGLQFLFEYFSETQRNKGNFPGRFSGRQFSNSRSEMNVSTLELGDSALYLCASSWSPRVGDTQYFGPGTRLTVL.

CDR3 nucleotide sequence: TGCAGTGCTAGTGCCCCCTCATCAGATACGCAGTATTTT. Protein: CSASAPSSDTQYF. The genes are TRBV20-1 and TRBJ2-3, with D unclear. CDR1 is DFQATT, CDR2 SNEGSKA, per germline (reference sequence). CDR3 size: 13 residues. V gave up 3 bases and J gave up 4 bases, with 11 bases separating them.

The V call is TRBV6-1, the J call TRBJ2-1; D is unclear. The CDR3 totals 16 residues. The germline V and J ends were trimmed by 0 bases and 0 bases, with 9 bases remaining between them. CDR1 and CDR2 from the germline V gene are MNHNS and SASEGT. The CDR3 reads CASSEAGITSYNEQFF. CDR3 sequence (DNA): TGTGCCAGCAGTGAAGCGGGGATTACCTCCTACAATGAGCAGTTCTTC.

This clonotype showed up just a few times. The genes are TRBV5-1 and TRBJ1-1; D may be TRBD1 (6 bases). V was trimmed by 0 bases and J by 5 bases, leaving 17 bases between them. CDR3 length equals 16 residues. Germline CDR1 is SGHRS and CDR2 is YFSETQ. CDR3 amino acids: CASSLVPGAENTEAFF. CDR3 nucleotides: TGCGCCAGCAGCTTGGTTCCGGGGGCTGAAAATACTGAAGCTTTCTTT.

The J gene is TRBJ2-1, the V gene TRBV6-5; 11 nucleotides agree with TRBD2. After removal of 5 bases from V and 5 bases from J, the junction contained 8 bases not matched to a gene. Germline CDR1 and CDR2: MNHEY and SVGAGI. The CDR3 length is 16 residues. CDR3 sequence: CASSKLGLADDNEQFF. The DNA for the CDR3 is TGTGCCAGCAGTAAATTGGGACTAGCGGACGACAATGAGCAGTTCTTC.

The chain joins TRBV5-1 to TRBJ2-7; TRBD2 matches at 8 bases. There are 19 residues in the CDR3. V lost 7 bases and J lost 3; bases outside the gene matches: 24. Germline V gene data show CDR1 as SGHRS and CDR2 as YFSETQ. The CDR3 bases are TGCGCCAGCCCTAACGGTTGGGGCGGGAACTGGCGGGAGGACTACGAGCAGTACTTC. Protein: CASPNGWGGNWREDYEQYF.

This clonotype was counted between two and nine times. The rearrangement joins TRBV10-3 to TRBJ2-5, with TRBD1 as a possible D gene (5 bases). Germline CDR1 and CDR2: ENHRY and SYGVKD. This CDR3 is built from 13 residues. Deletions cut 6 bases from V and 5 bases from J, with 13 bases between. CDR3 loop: CAIRAGWFETQYF. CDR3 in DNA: TGTGCCATCAGGGCAGGGTGGTTTGAGACCCAGTACTTC.

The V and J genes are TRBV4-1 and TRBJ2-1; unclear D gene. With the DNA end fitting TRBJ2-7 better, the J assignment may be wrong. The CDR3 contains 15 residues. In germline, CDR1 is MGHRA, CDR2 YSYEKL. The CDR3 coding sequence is TGCGCCAGCAGCCAAGATGTCGGGTCCTACAATGAGCAGTACTTC. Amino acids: CASSQDVGSYNEQYF.

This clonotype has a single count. The CDR3 spells CSARSSSGRSNNEQFF. CDR3 DNA: TGCAGTGCTAGAAGCTCTAGCGGGAGATCTAACAATGAGCAGTTCTTC. V and J are TRBV20-1 and TRBJ2-1; 10 nucleotides align to TRBD2. This CDR3 contains 16 residues. CDR1 is DFQATT and CDR2 is SNEGSKA in the germline V gene (reference sequence). The J segment lost 5 bases and the V segment lost 2 bases, leaving 9 bases of the junction unmatched.

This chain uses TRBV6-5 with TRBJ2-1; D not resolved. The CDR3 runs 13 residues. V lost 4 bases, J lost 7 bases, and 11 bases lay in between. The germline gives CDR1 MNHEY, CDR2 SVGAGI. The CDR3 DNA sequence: TGTGCCAGCAGTTCGACCCTTGGGAATGAGCAGTTCTTC. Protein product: CASSSTLGNEQFF.

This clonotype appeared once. This CDR3 reads CASSPRSSGRGNEQFF. CDR3 nucleotide sequence: TGTGCCAGCAGTCCGCGTTCTAGCGGGAGGGGCAATGAGCAGTTCTTC. This chain joins TRBV25-1 and TRBJ2-1, with TRBD2 identical over 12 bases. Germline V gene sequence: CDR1 MGHDK, CDR2 SYGVNS. This CDR3 is built from 16 residues. J was trimmed by 6 bases and V by 5 bases; bases with no gene match: 8. Filled out from reference TRBV25-1 and TRBJ2-1, the complete variable domain reads EADIYQTPRYLVIGTGKKITLECSQTMGHDKMYWYQQDPGMELHLIHYSYGVNSTEKGDLSSESTVSRIRTEHFPLTLESARPSHTSQYLCASSPRSSGRGNEQFFGPGTRLTVL.

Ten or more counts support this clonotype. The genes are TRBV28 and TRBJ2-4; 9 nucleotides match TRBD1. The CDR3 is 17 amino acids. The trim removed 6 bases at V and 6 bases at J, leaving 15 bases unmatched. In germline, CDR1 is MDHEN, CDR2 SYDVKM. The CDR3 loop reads CASSTYWTGVVGNIQYF. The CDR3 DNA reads TGTGCCAGCAGCACATATTGGACAGGGGTTGTGGGAAACATTCAGTACTTC.

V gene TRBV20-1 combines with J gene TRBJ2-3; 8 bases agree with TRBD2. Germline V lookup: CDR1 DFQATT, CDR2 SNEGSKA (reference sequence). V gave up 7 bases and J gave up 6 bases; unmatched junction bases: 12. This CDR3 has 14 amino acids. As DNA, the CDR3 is TGCAGTGTGAGAGCTAGCGGCGGGGGGGATACGCAGTATTTT. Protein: CSVRASGGGDTQYF.